This T cell receptor (beta chain) is drawn from a study of cytomegalovirus exposure and HLA in healthy donors (dated 2017 in TCRdb). General notes on the study: In an earlier analysis of several hundred of the donors, roughly 300 Gb of sequence data and 117 million unique TCR beta sequences from roughly 180 million T cells were reported. All discovery cohort repertoires had been generated using a single sequencing platform. To predict cytomegalovirus infection status, the study combined high-throughput TCR immunosequencing, statistical association of individual TCRs with disease status, and machine learning. About five DR-DQ haplotypes were handled as single units for association and clustering, since linkage in the cohort was strong. Across approximately 400 genotyped donors of the cohort, an average of approximately 240,000 unique TCR beta nucleotide sequences per donor were sequenced, and 15% to 20% of those sequences were non-productive. Of the roughly 400 genotyped donors, approximately 82% fell in the genetic ancestry cluster associated with self-reported Caucasian donors. The study profiled the T cell repertoires of 500 to 800 subjects by immunosequencing and related them to cytomegalovirus serostatus. An early release covering over 500 HLA-typed donors comprised about 300 gigabases of sequencing data and 85 million or so unique TCR sequences. HLA typing covered class I and class II loci at four-digit resolution. Typing coverage varied by locus: about 629-640 donors for A, B, C, DRB1 and DQB1; approximately 500 for DQA1; 606 for DPA1; fewer than 480 for DPB1. Besides the first cohort of more than 650 subjects, a separate validation cohort made up of over 100 different subjects was used. In a later analysis, previously published TCR beta repertoires from 550 to 750 donors were re-analyzed and high-resolution HLA genotyping was added so that TCR occurrence patterns could be studied. The study aimed to test whether cataloging public T cell receptors could reveal signatures of past pathogen exposure. Donor age, sex, ethnicity and CMV serostatus were collected together with the repertoire data. In an earlier analysis of roughly 580 of the donors, high-throughput TCR beta sequencing was used to judge whether each TCR beta V gene segment behaved as functional or pseudogenic. A later genetic analysis took genome-wide SNP genotypes for about three fifths of the roughly 700 donors and used that subset as a discovery cohort. Rather than using new phenotypic data, the later analysis identified candidate immune exposures from TCR beta sequences and from how often those sequences occurred across donors. Paper-wide results and their limitations: Specific HLA alleles were associated with 15,000 to 20,000 TCR beta sequences at a false discovery rate of 0.05 in a later analysis. Assigning TCR associations to individual alleles was difficult when HLA alleles, especially DR and DQ, strongly co-occurred. The 87-base-pair reads could not distinguish some IMGT-functional V segments, including TRBV6-2 and TRBV6-3, so those segments were excluded. Three of the identified cytomegalovirus-associated TCR beta chains were confirmed in vitro to be specific for cytomegalovirus antigens. The cohort was sequenced for TCR beta chains only, and without alpha or paired-chain data the features that could be detected were limited. A total of fewer than 200 TCR beta chains were listed by the study as associated with cytomegalovirus. Cytomegalovirus status was reported to be diagnosed by the classifier with high specificity and sensitivity in both the original and validation cohorts. Correlated functional status among segregating V segments might be attributable to linkage disequilibrium, but an unknown experimental factor could not be ruled out. Some 15 rarely observed V segments, including chromosome 9 orphons, were excluded from the earlier analysis of almost 600 of the donors because counts were too low. CMV serostatus was the only immune exposure information available for the cohort. A later genetic analysis reported fewer N-insertions in productive TCRs among donors in an Asian-associated ancestry cluster than the roughly 720-donor mean. A group of highly shared sequence variants was considered likely to be a technical artifact of the sequencing pipeline. In a later analysis, most CMV-associated TCR beta chains were found to appear HLA-restricted, with HLA associations seemingly driven largely by CMV exposure. A further reported finding was that TCR beta sequences accurately predicted the HLA-A and HLA-B alleles for most subjects in the first cohort. Because HLA typing was missing for some donors at each locus, association tests included only the typed subset. It was suggested by the authors that the approach could potentially be generalized to other disease states and immunological phenotypes. Most TCR sequences were observed very rarely across donors, whereas some public TCRs were present in many individuals. In a later analysis, HLA-associated TCR beta chains showed more clonal expansion and lower generation probabilities than non-associated chains that were equally common. Sequencing depth was assumed to be roughly uniform across donors in the presence/absence analyses, though that assumption may not hold. An association between a missense DCLRE1C variant and V-gene and J-gene trimming of TCR beta chains was found in a later genetic analysis and replicated in an independent cohort. An earlier analysis of some 560 of the donors showed that most TCR beta V segments appeared in productive rearrangements either about 87% or about 30% of the time, which broadly matched IMGT annotations. According to a later analysis, TCR association rates differed among HLA loci, with DRB1 alleles showing the most associated TCRs and HLA-C alleles showing the fewest. A later analysis reported that several top co-occurrence clusters appeared linked to parvovirus B19, influenza, CMV and Epstein-Barr virus.

Library creation used the immunoSEQ multiplex PCR assay. A mixture of 60 forward primers for TCR Vbeta segments and 13 reverse primers for TCR Jbeta segments was used in the multiplex PCR. The CDR3 region of rearranged TCR beta genes was amplified from genomic DNA by a multiplex PCR assay. On the Illumina HiSeq System, the amplified TCR beta libraries were sequenced as 87-base-pair reads. Concerning the study's data processing: A later analysis tallied 75 million to 95 million unique TCR beta chains across the 666 repertoires, and around 10 million of those chains were shared by two or more donors. Raw reads were error-corrected and collapsed into unique sequences by a nearest-neighbor algorithm in which closely related sequences were merged to remove PCR and sequencing errors. V, D and J gene segments were assigned by aligning CDR3 sequences to IMGT reference sequences. Each retained sequence needed at least a six-nucleotide match to both a V gene segment and a J gene segment. A rearrangement counted as productive if the CDR3 had no stop codons and remained in frame with V and J, and every other rearrangement counted as non-productive. Following IMGT convention, CDR3 was defined as the stretch from the second conserved V-encoded cysteine to the conserved J-encoded phenylalanine. Sequences without an unambiguous match to a single V gene segment were excluded from the earlier analysis of 500 to 700 of the donors. An earlier analysis of fewer than 750 of the donors called V segments functional above 56.7% productive rearrangements and segregating when the between-donor standard deviation exceeded 5%. To diagnose cytomegalovirus status from the catalog of TCR beta chain sequences, a statistical classification framework was built. A later analysis assigned V and J genes by comparing TCR nucleotide sequences with IMGT/GENE-DB human TR gene sequences. A later analysis assigned CDR3 sequences and most-parsimonious VDJ recombination scenarios with the TCRdist pipeline. In a later analysis, each TCR beta chain was defined by its CDR3 amino acid sequence together with its V-gene family, and reads without a unique V-gene family were excluded. To address suspected cross-contamination and a sequencing artifact, a later analysis removed under 600 highly shared, low-generation-probability nucleotide sequences. For each public chain, a later analysis derived a clonal expansion index from normalized ranks of inferred template counts within each repertoire. In a later analysis, generation probabilities were computed using a VDJ recombination model fitted to out-of-frame rearrangements, and the results were checked against IGoR. A later analysis scored TCR-TCR, TCR-HLA and TCR-CMV co-occurrence with hypergeometric tests, applying a repertoire-size bias correction to TCR pairs. To estimate false discovery rates, a later analysis permuted the HLA or CMV assignments 20 times. A later analysis grouped co-occurring TCRs with DBSCAN, adding TCRdist sequence similarity when clustering within HLA-allele-positive subsets. Repertoires with fewer than 30,000 or more than 120,000 public chains, plus five repertoires with anomalous nucleotide sharing, were excluded from co-occurrence clustering. Here the immuneACCESS table is served through TCRdb, limited to in-frame sequences with V and J called. Missing clones are a known gap in these copies; in checked studies unresolved V genes cover under half, and the rest lacks a known reason. V and J calls and clone size are as listed in that table; D and trimming were resolved from the DNA. The sample yields under 150,000 clones; about 80% were counted once. The ten largest make up about 1.5% of the sample.

Comment on this clone: Its specific antigen is unknown. No clone much larger than this one lies a single base away; base qualities are absent.

From V the trimming removes 8 bases and from J it removes 4 bases, while the gene matches leave 11 bases of the junction unaccounted for. CDR3 length: 15 amino acids, cysteine to phenylalanine. Only the CDR3 DNA stays, 45 bases, in frame from base 1. CDR1 and CDR2 were assigned from the germline V gene as SGHRS and YFSETQ. The cohort consisted of approximately 670 healthy bone marrow donors. At the time of sampling, all cohort members were nominally healthy, though unrecorded immune exposures were likely present. The donor was CMV seropositive and belonged to the group of 250 to 350 seropositive cohort members. Each donor provided a peripheral blood sample, and peripheral blood mononuclear cells were used for TCR beta sequencing. The Qiagen DNeasy Blood Extraction Kit was used to extract genomic DNA from the blood cell samples.

Here the chain combines TRBV5-1 and TRBJ2-5; TRBD1 aligns with 10 central bases. Source material: PBMCs. This TCR derives from a man aged 25 to 40 in good health and CMV-seropositive. The nucleotide sequence reads TGCGCCAGTTTAAAGGGGGACAGGGGTGGAGAGACCCAGTACTTC. Its protein reads: CASLKGDRGGETQYF.